The T cell receptor beta chain described here comes from a study of T cells in women clearing cervical HPV infection (dated by TCRdb to 2017 to 2018). For the study in its entirety: The cases were 25 women with histologically confirmed HPV16-related CIN3 or worse, and 2 of those women had invasive cancers. Since only a few of the women had HLA typing available, the possibility that HLA type was acting as a confounder could not be ruled out. The parent cohort enrolled roughly 9,400 women aged 18 or older in Guanacaste, Costa Rica, in about 1993 to 1994 and followed the women for seven years. Blood from cases was drawn at the visit where the lesion was first identified, while blood from controls was drawn once the infection was no longer detected. Cases were matched to controls by age within five years and by the year the sample was collected. Controls were around 25 women whose single incident HPV16 infection cleared within 12 months without precancer or cancer developing. The exploratory proof-of-principle case-control study was nested within the Guanacaste HPV Natural History Study in Costa Rica and compared TCR repertoires across cervical HPV16 outcomes. A median age of around 35 years was observed in cases versus under 40 in controls, and no significant differences in baseline characteristics were found. As quality controls, five blinded duplicates were added to each group, bringing the total to approximately 60 samples made up of 50 or so participants and some ten replicates. Among cases, blood sampling occurred a median of 149 days after lesion detection, with an interquartile range of roughly 85 to 220 days.

Every participant had a single incident cervical HPV16 infection, and women with prevalent HPV16 infections were excluded. Cervical HPV DNA was detected with MY09/MY11 PCR, and genotyping was done with dot-blot hybridization. Fifteen mL of heparinized blood were centrifuged, and the buffy coat was aliquoted, frozen at -30°C, then stored at -80°C. Genomic DNA was extracted from buffy coat specimens using QIAGEN kits. TCR beta CDR3 regions were amplified by multiplex PCR from an average of roughly 1.1 ug genomic DNA per sample using the immunoSEQ assay. The assay corrected primer bias using a complete synthetic TCR repertoire to establish an amplification baseline. The amplicons were sequenced using the Illumina platform. The published analysis was carried out like this. Error correction of the sequences involved clustering with frequency ratios plus a modified nearest-neighbor algorithm, after which the sequences were analyzed in the immunoSEQ Analyzer using IMGT gene definitions. TCR richness and evenness were averaged over 20 rarefaction repeats at each rarefaction depth, excluding samples with fewer sequences than the depth. Relative abundances of V, D and J genes were compared between groups using Wilcoxon rank sum tests, with FDR correction applied. In the blinded duplicates, the intraclass correlation was just under 97% for TCR richness and averaged 76.4% across over 65 gene segments. TCRdb provides this immuneACCESS table in a form limited to in-frame rearrangements. Some clones are lacking; in checked studies, under half of them reflect an unresolved V gene, and why the rest are absent is not known. The V and J calls and clone size come from that table; D and trimming were worked out from the DNA. The sample table holds 25,000 or so clones. Of the sample, approximately 12% is held by the ten largest clones.

Note on this clone: The antigen it binds to is not known. The read finishes 3 residues shy of the CDR3 end, and the germline J gene is used to complete it.

The germline V gene yields SNHLY for CDR1 and FYNNEI for CDR2. The CDR3 covers 15 residues, taking in both the cysteine and the phenylalanine. The CDR3 was read in part: 36 bases, with the frame set at base 1. Summary of the overall study and its limitations: TRBV6-7 relative abundance was lower in cases than in controls (around 0.11% versus 0.16%; Bonferroni P = 0.0008). The cross-sectional design could not show whether the associations came before the infection or were a result of it, and neither effector/memory subsets nor HPV-specific T cells were isolated. Because T-cell numbers per sample were unknown, differences in richness could reflect varying T-cell content rather than repertoire biology. Random forest classifiers that combined richness and V gene abundances separated cases from controls with an estimated AUC of around 0.84. TCR repertoire richness was significantly higher in CIN3+ cases than in controls across sequencing depths, while evenness did not differ.

The chain couples TRBV2 to TRBJ2-3; D gene: possibly TRBD1, on 7 matching bases. This TCR was recovered from a woman between 18 and 75 years old with a cervical HPV16 infection that either progressed to CIN3+ or cleared (not recorded which). Sample: blood buffy coat. CDR3 reads: CASTPRGDTRQPQYF. Partial CDR3 DNA: TGTGCCAGCACCCCCAGGGGGGACACCCGGCAGCCG.